A selection of T cell receptor beta chains follows, all from one sample in a study of neurological immune-mediated disorders. TCRdb reprocessed the 5' RACE reads via MiXCR and lists one record per CDR3 protein. The table shows around 26,000 distinct CDR3 sequences, with approximately 3.2% occurring only once. Input material: PBMCs. These TCRs come from a woman younger than 45 with multiple sclerosis. CDR3s include the opening cysteine and the closing phenylalanine or tryptophan. A D gene is named only where the DNA matches it firmly. Rows may omit the clone size; those that give it use once, few, many or a size class.

j_call clone_size v_call d_call cdr3_nt cdr3_aa
TRBJ2-1 many TRBV28 . TGTGCCAGCGCCCGCAATACCTACAATGAGCAGTTCTTC CASARNTYNEQFF
TRBJ1-4 many TRBV4-3 . TGCGCCAGCAGCCAATTCAGTGCAACTAATGAAAAACTGTTTTTT CASSQFSATNEKLFF
TRBJ2-4 many TRBV5-1 . TGCGCCAGCAGCTCTAACTGGCCGGGTGAGGGGGCCAAAAACATTCAGTACTTC CASSSNWPGEGAKNIQYF
TRBJ2-5 many TRBV24-1 TRBD2 TGTGCCACCAGTGATCCTAGCGGGGGAGGAGAGACCCAGTACTTC CATSDPSGGGETQYF
TRBJ2-7 many TRBV5-6 . TGTGCCAGCAGCTGGTTCAGTTTGACGGGAGAGCAGTACTTC CASSWFSLTGEQYF
TRBJ2-3 many TRBV5-1 TRBD2 TGCGCCAGCAGCCCCCTTATAGCGGGAGTCACAGATACGCAGTATTTT CASSPLIAGVTDTQYF
TRBJ2-3 . TRBV7-9 . TGTGCCAGCAGCTTAGCCCCAACCACAGATACGCAGTATTTT CASSLAPTTDTQYF
TRBJ2-7 many TRBV7-9 TRBD2 TGTGCCAGCAGCCCACAACTAGCGGCCGGCCTCGAGCAGTACTTC CASSPQLAAGLEQYF
TRBJ1-3 many TRBV3-1 . TGTGCCAGCAGCCCCCGAGGCGGGGGGGTGTTAGAATCTGGAAACACCATATATTTT CASSPRGGGVLESGNTIYF
TRBJ2-1 many TRBV6-5 . TGTGCCAGCAGCTTTCATCCGGGACCGTACAATGAGCAGTTCTTC CASSFHPGPYNEQFF
TRBJ1-1 many TRBV7-2 . TGTGCCAGCAGCCCTTCTTCGCGGCAGCCCTTTTCGGCCACTGAAGCTTTCTTT CASSPSSRQPFSATEAFF
TRBJ1-5 many TRBV7-9 TRBD1 TGTGCCAGCAGCAAGACAGGGGATAGCAATCAGCCCCAGAATTTT CASSKTGDSNQPQNF
TRBJ1-1 many TRBV5-1 TRBD1 TGCGCCAGCAGCGCGGGACAGAGGTACACTGAAGCTTTCTTT CASSAGQRYTEAFF
TRBJ1-6 many TRBV15 . TGTGCCACCAGCAGAGATAATTCACCCCTCAACTTT CATSRDNSPLNF
TRBJ2-5 many TRBV20-1 TRBD2 TGCAGTGCGCCTCTTCAACGGGGCCTAGCGGGACCGGGGGTGGAGACCCAGTACTTC CSAPLQRGLAGPGVETQYF
TRBJ2-1 . TRBV5-1 . TGCGCCAGCAGCCGTGAATGGAGCAATGAGCAGTTCTTC CASSREWSNEQFF
TRBJ1-2 many TRBV10-3 TRBD1 TGTGCTACCGGGACAGGGGGCTTCGGAGGATATGGCTACACCTTC CATGTGGFGGYGYTF
TRBJ2-5 medium-sized TRBV7-9 TRBD2 TGTGCCAGCAGCTTCCCGGGGGGGCTGAGGGAGACCCAGTACTTC CASSFPGGLRETQYF
TRBJ2-2 many TRBV27 TRBD2 TGTGCCAGCGCATGGTCCGGGAGGCCGACGAACGGGGAGCTGTTTTTT CASAWSGRPTNGELFF
TRBJ1-5 few TRBV20-1 . TGCAGTGCCCTAGCGGGGACTACGGCTGTGTTGAGCAATCAGCCCCAGCATTTT CSALAGTTAVLSNQPQHF
TRBJ2-3 many TRBV7-2 . TGTGCCAGCAGCCCACAGGCCACAGATACGCAGTATTTT CASSPQATDTQYF
TRBJ2-1 . TRBV20-1 TRBD2 TGCAGTGCTACCGGGAGGAACAATGAGCAGTTCTTC CSATGRNNEQFF
TRBJ2-6 few TRBV6-5 . TGTGCCAGCAGTTACAGCAGGGCTGGGGCCAACGTCCTGACTTTC CASSYSRAGANVLTF
TRBJ1-5 many TRBV18 . TGTGCCAGCTCCTTTGGGGGGCGGAACCAGCCCCAGCATTTT CASSFGGRNQPQHF
TRBJ2-1 few TRBV5-1 . TGCGCCAGCAGCTTCACAGGGCAGGGCAATGAGCAGTTCTTC CASSFTGQGNEQFF
TRBJ2-7 many TRBV5-1 . TGCGCCAGCAGCACCCGGTCGGCGGGCAGCTCCTACGAGCAGTACTTC CASSTRSAGSSYEQYF
TRBJ2-7 many TRBV5-1 TRBD1 TGCGCCAGCAGCCCCCGTATGGGGACAGGGAACCACGAGCAGTACTTC CASSPRMGTGNHEQYF
TRBJ2-5 many TRBV5-1 . TGCGCCAGCAGCTTGGAGCCCCAGGGTGGGGAGACCCAGTACTTC CASSLEPQGGETQYF
TRBJ2-2 medium-sized TRBV28 . TGTGCCACTACGGTACGCGGCACCGGGGAGCTGTTTTTT CATTVRGTGELFF
TRBJ1-1 many TRBV20-1 . TGCAGTGCTGGCAGGGCCTCTGAAGCTTTCTTT CSAGRASEAFF
TRBJ2-1 many TRBV20-1 . TGCAGTGCTAGAGATTCGTCCAGGGAGATATATGAGCAGTTCTTC CSARDSSREIYEQFF
TRBJ2-1 many TRBV4-1 . TGCGCCAGCAGCCAAGCCACGGGGAGCTCCTACAATGAGCAGTTCTTC CASSQATGSSYNEQFF
TRBJ1-4 many TRBV7-9 TRBD1 TGTGCCAGCAGCCTAGGGACAGGGGGCCTGGAAAAACTGTTTTTT CASSLGTGGLEKLFF
TRBJ1-2 many TRBV7-9 . TGTGCCAGCAGCCTGACGATTAACTATGGCTACACCTTC CASSLTINYGYTF
TRBJ2-3 many TRBV5-1 TRBD1 TGCGCCAGCAGCTTTGGGACAGGGGACGCAGATACGCAGTATTTT CASSFGTGDADTQYF
TRBJ1-4 many TRBV4-2 TRBD1 TGTGCCAGCAGCCATTTTTCCGGGACAGGAGGGGAAAAACTGTTTTTT CASSHFSGTGGEKLFF
TRBJ2-7 many TRBV7-2 TRBD1 TGTGCCAGCAGCTCCCGGACAGGGTTCGAAGAGCAGTACTTC CASSSRTGFEEQYF
TRBJ2-2 large TRBV28 . TGTGCCACCGGGACGGTTTACACCGGGGAGCTGTTTTTT CATGTVYTGELFF
TRBJ2-7 few TRBV7-9 . TGTGCCAGCAGCTTTAGGTGGGGTGGAGAAGAGCAGTACTTC CASSFRWGGEEQYF
TRBJ2-1 many TRBV27 TRBD2 TGTGCCAGCAGCCGGCCGACTAGCGGGAGGCTCAATGAGCAGTTCTTC CASSRPTSGRLNEQFF
TRBJ1-5 many TRBV12-3/TRBV12-4 . TGTGCCAGCAGCCTTTCCGGGGGCAATCAGCCCCAGAATTTT CASSLSGGNQPQNF
TRBJ2-5 many TRBV7-2 . TGTGCCAGCAGGCCGGGACCCAATCAAGAGACCCAGTACTTC CASRPGPNQETQYF
TRBJ1-2 many TRBV11-3 TRBD1 TGTGCCAGCAGCTTAGGACCCACGGGACAGCTAAACTATGGCTACACCTTC CASSLGPTGQLNYGYTF
TRBJ2-7 many TRBV5-1 . TGCGCCAGCGGGGGAGGCTTTAGCTCCTACGAGCAGTACTTC CASGGGFSSYEQYF
TRBJ2-1 many TRBV29-1 TRBD2 TGCAGCGTGCCGGGACTAGCGGGAGTGGAGCAGTTCTTC CSVPGLAGVEQFF
TRBJ2-7 . TRBV20-1 . TGCAGTGCTAGAGATTCAGGGCTAGCATCCGAGCAGTACTTC CSARDSGLASEQYF
TRBJ1-5 many TRBV7-2 . TGTGCCAGCAGCCCCCAAGGGGTAGTCGGCAATCAGCCCCAGCATTTT CASSPQGVVGNQPQHF
TRBJ2-2 many TRBV12-3/TRBV12-4 . TGTGCCAGCAGTTTGAGGAGGGAGGTCGGGGAGCTGTTTTTT CASSLRREVGELFF
TRBJ1-6 many TRBV27 . TGTGCCAGCAGTTCGGGGACTCGTAGGCCACCCCTCCACTTT CASSSGTRRPPLHF
TRBJ2-1 many TRBV7-2 TRBD2 TGTGCCAGCAGCTTTAGCGGGAGGGCCTTGAATGAGCAGTTCTTC CASSFSGRALNEQFF
TRBJ1-2 many TRBV18 . TGTGCCAGCTCACCCCGGACAGCTGAAAACTATGGCTACACCTTC CASSPRTAENYGYTF
TRBJ1-2 many TRBV5-5 . TGTGCCAGCAGCTTCTCTGGGATGGGCTATGGCTACACCTTC CASSFSGMGYGYTF
TRBJ2-1 many TRBV5-1 . TGCGCCAGCAGCCCACCGCTAAGCTCCTACAATGAGCAGTTCTTC CASSPPLSSYNEQFF
TRBJ2-1 many TRBV5-1 TRBD2 TGCGCCAGCAGCTTGGGAAGCGGGAGCCACAATGAGCAGTTCTTC CASSLGSGSHNEQFF
TRBJ1-1 many TRBV7-2 . TGTGCCAGCAGCTTAGGGGGACTCCCCCGGCAACAAGCTTTCTTT CASSLGGLPRQQAFF
TRBJ2-1 many TRBV5-1 TRBD2 TGCGCCAGCAGCAAGACTAGCGGGGACTTCAATGAGCAGTTCTTC CASSKTSGDFNEQFF